Below, one T cell receptor (beta chain) is given with its context. There is no known antigen for this receptor. Per-base qualities were not stored, and no clone one base away is much larger. The sample holds other DNA sequences that translate to the same CDR3. This specimen comes from a study of blood T cell repertoires in COVID-19 (dated by TCRdb to 2018 to 2020). Looking at the study overall: Samples from collaborators originated in the United States, Italy and Spain and spanned both the acute and convalescent phases of COVID-19. The samples were drawn from the first 160 participants of the ongoing ImmuneRACE study and from under 1,500 subjects provided by 6 global collaborators. The dataset comprised deeply sampled blood TCRbeta repertoires from subjects exposed to, actively infected with, or recovered from COVID-19. Nearly every sample came with metadata listing a de-identified subject ID, COVID-19 status, age in years and sex. The repertoires were released in a freely available public database intended as a resource for research on the immune response to SARS-CoV-2. HLA class I and class II types, where available, came from metadata supplied by the sample provider rather than from assay-based typing. The prospective study material was composed of cDNA or gDNA derived from T cells, B-cell-depleted T cells, or PBMCs.

The germline V end is reduced by 5 bases and the J end by 8 bases; junction bases left unmatched: 10. CDR1 and CDR2 are read off the germline V gene as SGHTA and FQGTGA. Counted from cysteine to phenylalanine, this CDR3 has 14 amino acids. Left in the record is the CDR3 DNA by itself, 42 bases read in frame from the first base. Participants in the prospective study were aged roughly 18 to 89 years, lived in 20 to 25 United States geographic areas, and enrolled through a virtual design. Cohort assignment in the prospective study relied on participant-reported clinical history from a screening survey and a study questionnaire. ImmuneRACE Cohort 3 recovered participants were defined by two consecutive negative NP/OP PCR tests, healthcare professional clearance, or symptom resolution. In the prospective study, mobile phlebotomists collected whole blood, serum and a nasopharyngeal or oropharyngeal swab from each participant. Over a 2-month period, participants in the prospective study had the option of providing additional blood draws and questionnaires. Before DNA extraction, prospective study blood samples were shipped either frozen or at room temperature.

Here is what the overall study found, with its caveats: The quantity of clinical and demographic metadata differed by source and by participant and was supplied without curation.

TCRbeta CDR3 regions were amplified from genomic DNA using the immunoSEQ Assay, a bias-controlled multiplex PCR. The authors' pipeline ran thus. Nucleated cell counts per sample were estimated from amplification of reference gene primers within the assay. To quantify the absolute abundance of each unique TCRbeta CDR3 rearrangement, sequence reads were collapsed and filtered. Productive Simpson clonality was computed per sample as the square root of Simpson's diversity index over productive rearrangements. In its TCRdb copy, this immuneACCESS table keeps in-frame sequences only and misses some clones. Where compared with another copy, unresolved V genes explain less than half of these, and the others have no known cause. D and trimming were read from the DNA, whereas the V and J calls and clone size are those reported in that table. The table for this sample lists about 140,000 clones; around four fifths of them were counted only once. Of the sample, around 6% is held by the ten largest clones.

Recombination joined TRBV7-3 with TRBJ2-3, with 7 junctional bases fitting TRBD1. This receptor was obtained from a woman between 50 and 59 years old who had recovered from COVID-19. The sequenced material came from PBMCs or T cells enriched from blood (not recorded which). The bases read TGTGCCAGCAGCATCACAGGGGCCCCCGGTACGCAGTATTTT. Its protein product is CASSITGAPGTQYF.